This TCR beta chain was identified during a study of cytomegalovirus exposure and HLA in healthy donors. Study results and caveats: A missense variant in DCLRE1C was later tied to TCR beta V- and J-gene trimming.

The primer mix had 60 Vbeta and 13 Jbeta primers. Sequencing used immunoSEQ multiplex PCR; TCRdb keeps in-frame clones, though not all of them. The sample carries 95,000 to 150,000 clones, approximately 70% recorded once. This clone has only one observation. The antigen remains unidentified. The V gene end was trimmed by 0 bases and the J gene end by 6 bases; junction bases not matched to a gene: 16. Per germline, CDR1 SGHTS and CDR2 YDEGEE. The CDR3 length is 19 residues. The source of this sequence is a man younger than 30 in good health and CMV-seronegative. The rearrangement uses TRBV5-8 and TRBJ2-2, with 8 bases identical to TRBD1. Material: PBMCs. CDR3 sequence: CASSLDGLVRGLKSGELFF. DNA of the CDR3: TGTGCCAGCAGCTTGGATGGTTTGGTCAGGGGGCTAAAATCCGGGGAGCTGTTTTTT.